This T cell receptor beta chain was recovered during a study of cytomegalovirus exposure and HLA in healthy donors. Germline values: CDR1 MDHEN, CDR2 SYDVKM. The CDR3 is 13 residues long. The ends lost 4 bases at V and 10 bases at J; junction bases unmatched: 7. Each donor was nominally healthy when sampled (though unrecorded immune exposures were likely). Details on this clone: The target antigen is unknown.

The PCR had 60 Vbeta and 13 Jbeta primers. Assay: immunoSEQ multiplex PCR; the TCRdb copy retains only in-frame clones and omits some. The sample shows 150,000 to 200,000 clones, just over 75% of them seen only once. The study's findings and limits: An analysis that came later showed most CMV-associated TCR beta chains appearing HLA-restricted. TCR sequences were mostly rare, though some public TCRs occurred in many donors.

The chain joins TRBV28 to TRBJ2-4; 7 positions agree with TRBD2. The source of this sequence is a woman aged 40 to 50 in good health and CMV-seronegative. The sample consisted of PBMCs. The CDR3 here is CASSWGGSEIQYF. The CDR3, as DNA: TGTGCCAGCAGTTGGGGGGGGAGCGAGATTCAGTACTTC.